This record looks at one T cell receptor beta chain sequence and its context. What it binds is not known. Assay used: immunoSEQ multiplex PCR; TCRdb lists only in-frame clones, some missing. Of about 2 million clones in the sample, approximately 95% were seen once. The data stem from a study of shared clonotypes between healthy human individuals. V lost 5 bases and J lost 4, with 3 bases in between. The germline V gene encodes CDR1 LNHNV and CDR2 YYDKDF (reference sequence). This CDR3 comprises 11 residues. It was CD45RO-negative cells, positively selected for CCR7, that made up naive CD8 cells, with terminally differentiated effector memory CD45RA+ cells excluded. Study-wide results and limits: Sorted-subset samples were not fully sequenced, rarefaction indicated.

The V call is TRBV15, the J call TRBJ2-1; D gene ambiguous. The specimen sequenced was naive CD8+ T cells sorted from blood. The receptor was derived from a man between 18 and 35 years old in good health. CDR3 in amino acids: CATSRYNEQFF. The CDR3 DNA is TGTGCCACCAGCCGGTACAATGAGCAGTTCTTC.